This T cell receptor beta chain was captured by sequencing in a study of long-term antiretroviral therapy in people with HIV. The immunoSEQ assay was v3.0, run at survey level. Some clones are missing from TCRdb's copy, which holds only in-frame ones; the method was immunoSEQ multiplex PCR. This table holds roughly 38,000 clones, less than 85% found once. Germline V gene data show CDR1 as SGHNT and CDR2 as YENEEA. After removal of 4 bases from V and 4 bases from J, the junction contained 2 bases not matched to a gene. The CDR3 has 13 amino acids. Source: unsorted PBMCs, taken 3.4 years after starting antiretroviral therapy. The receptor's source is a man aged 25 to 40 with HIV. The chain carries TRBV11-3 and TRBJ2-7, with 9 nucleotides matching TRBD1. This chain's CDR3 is CASSSGQGYEQYF. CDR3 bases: TGTGCCAGCAGCTCGGGACAGGGTTACGAGCAGTACTTC.